This T cell receptor (beta chain) was profiled in a study of blood T cell repertoires in COVID-19. Study summary: Sources were T cells, B-cell-depleted T cells, or PBMCs; the material itself was cDNA or gDNA.

Germline CDR1 is ENHRY and CDR2 is SYGVKD. Trimming stripped 4 bases from V and 7 bases from J, with 17 bases between. CDR3 length: 14 amino acids. As handled by the study authors: Amplified reference gene primers provided the basis for estimating nucleated cell counts. Sequenced by immunoSEQ multiplex PCR; TCRdb stores in-frame clones only, minus some. V, J and clone size derive from that table, while D and trimming were established from the DNA sequence. This table holds 150,000 to 200,000 clones, around 85% found once. This TCR derives from a human donor with acute or convalescent COVID-19. The donor label of this sample is uncertain. The chain employs TRBV10-3 and TRBJ2-7, with D possibly matching TRBD1 (5 bases). Material for sequencing was peripheral blood. In DNA form, the CDR3 reads TGTGCCATCAGTGTTGGTGCAGGGATGAGTGAGCAGTACTTC. Translation: CAISVGAGMSEQYF.